A selection of T cell receptor beta chains follows, all from one sample in a study of control samples from healthy donors and cancer patients. Here immunoSEQ multiplex PCR was the method, and the copy in TCRdb shows in-frame clones only, minus some. The top ten hold roughly 2.8% of the sample, which has about 120,000 clones, about 87% seen once. Sequencing was carried out using blood. These receptors all come from a man in his 60s in good health. The conserved cysteine and the conserved F or W are not part of the CDR3 here. Each record gives: J gene, D gene, V gene, CDR3 protein. D genes are given only for firm matches.

>TRBJ1-5|-|TRBV6-2/TRBV6-3
ASSYFKGNQPQH
>TRBJ1-6|-|TRBV12-2
ASRLCGGPGSYNSPLH
>TRBJ2-7|-|TRBV3-1/TRBV3-2
ASSRETQPRGLY
>TRBJ1-4|-|TRBV19
ASTLGRGWDEKLF
>TRBJ2-1|TRBD2|TRBV18
ASSPLQRGGEGEQF
>TRBJ1-5|-|TRBV30
AWSRGSFRNQPQH
>TRBJ1-6|TRBD1|TRBV2
ASRPGTESSPLH
>TRBJ2-1|-|TRBV5-5
ASSLQSGQNNEQF
>TRBJ1-1|-|TRBV27
ASSLGDRRNTEAF
>TRBJ1-2|-|TRBV7-3
ASSPHQGYGYT
>TRBJ2-4|-|TRBV2
ASSEAIRVLAKNIQY
>TRBJ2-1|-|TRBV5-5
ASSSGGTSYNEQF
>TRBJ1-1|-|TRBV19
ASTHGQTTTEAF
>TRBJ1-4|-|TRBV11-2
ASSLARSPAGEKLF
>TRBJ2-7|TRBD1|TRBV6-5
ASSYSDRGSYEQY
>TRBJ2-3|TRBD1|TRBV12-3/TRBV12-4
ASRPGTGGTQY
>TRBJ1-4|TRBD1|TRBV5-1
ASSLTGGDEKLF
>TRBJ1-5|TRBD1|TRBV10-3
AVSVGQESNQPQH
>TRBJ1-5|-|TRBV2
ASSNTGTTGKPQH
>TRBJ2-3|-|TRBV28
ASSFRGPLNTQY
>TRBJ1-2|-|TRBV27
ASSLDGNYGYT
>TRBJ2-5|-|TRBV7-9
ASSRSGVETQY
>TRBJ1-6|TRBD1|TRBV19
ASSIVPRDRDTSYNSPLH
>TRBJ1-5|TRBD1|TRBV19
ASSVQTTGFLNQPQH
>TRBJ1-5|TRBD1|TRBV19
ASSIGLGGDQPQH
>TRBJ1-1|-|TRBV24-1
ATSDGSATEAF
>TRBJ1-3|-|TRBV7-2
ASSLIGVTGNTIY
>TRBJ2-1|TRBD1|TRBV19
ASTRDRVMNEQF
>TRBJ1-2|-|TRBV2
ASSPGSVTGYT
>TRBJ2-7|TRBD1|TRBV28
ASSFRGQPYEQY
>TRBJ1-1|TRBD1|TRBV11-2
ASSLGQGAF
>TRBJ1-3|-|TRBV19
ASSIRTGGSGNTIY
>TRBJ2-1|TRBD1|TRBV19
ASSISQGKSYNEQF
>TRBJ2-5|-|TRBV6-2/TRBV6-3
ASSYGKGGRETQY
>TRBJ2-4|-|TRBV6-5
ASSPTGSDIQY